A selection of T cell receptor beta chains follows, all from one sample in a study of cytomegalovirus exposure and HLA in healthy donors. Clones were sequenced by immunoSEQ multiplex PCR, and TCRdb holds only the in-frame ones, with some missing. The sample yields some 160,000 clones, roughly 78% seen once. The sample consisted of PBMCs. The source of these receptors is a woman aged 40 to 55 in good health and CMV-seronegative. The CDR3 runs from the conserved cysteine through the conserved F or W. A D gene is named only where the DNA matches it firmly. The size entry is marked missing in some rows and otherwise reads once, few, many or a size class.

V gene	D gene	clone size	J gene	CDR3 protein	CDR3 DNA
TRBV13	TRBD1	NA	TRBJ2-7	CASSSRLTGVDEQYF	TGTGCCAGCAGCTCCCGCCTCACAGGGGTGGACGAGCAGTACTTC
TRBV19	NA	NA	TRBJ1-1	CASSDRGQRENTEAFF	TGTGCCAGTTCCGACAGAGGCCAAAGGGAAAACACTGAAGCTTTCTTT
TRBV7-2	NA	NA	TRBJ2-5	CASSLDYRAMETQYF	TGTGCCAGCAGCTTAGACTACAGGGCTATGGAGACCCAGTACTTC
TRBV30	NA	NA	TRBJ1-2	CAWSFSTVYYGYTF	TGTGCCTGGAGTTTCTCGACAGTCTACTATGGCTACACCTTC
TRBV6-4	NA	NA	TRBJ2-3	CASSDPGGSGNTDTQYF	TGTGCCAGCAGTGACCCCGGGGGTAGCGGAAACACAGATACGCAGTATTTT
TRBV28	NA	NA	TRBJ2-7	CASSLGQVDEQYF	TGTGCCAGCAGTTTAGGCCAGGTCGACGAGCAGTACTTC
TRBV6-6	NA	few	TRBJ1-5	CASSYLGATGQPQHF	TGTGCCAGCAGTTACTTGGGGGCCACAGGGCAGCCCCAGCATTTT
TRBV5-4	TRBD1	once	TRBJ2-5	CASTNGQGIKRETQYF	TGTGCCAGCACTAACGGACAGGGGATAAAACGAGAGACCCAGTACTTC
TRBV28	NA	NA	TRBJ1-2	CASSSGGGGAGYGYTF	TGTGCCAGCAGCTCGGGGGGCGGGGGAGCTGGCTATGGCTACACCTTC
TRBV2	NA	once	TRBJ1-2	CASSDGREVYGYTF	TGTGCCAGCAGTGACGGCAGGGAGGTTTATGGCTACACCTTC
TRBV5-1	NA	few	TRBJ1-4	CASSLGTRASDEKLFF	TGCGCCAGCAGCTTGGGGACACGGGCGTCGGATGAAAAACTGTTTTTT
TRBV28	NA	NA	TRBJ1-5	CASSTGGGHQPQHF	TGTGCCAGCAGTACCGGCGGGGGGCACCAGCCCCAGCATTTT
TRBV30	TRBD2	NA	TRBJ2-3	CAWSGGGTDTQYF	TGTGCCTGGAGTGGGGGAGGGACAGATACGCAGTATTTT
TRBV29-1	NA	NA	TRBJ1-5	CSVGQVNQPQHF	TGCAGCGTTGGACAGGTTAATCAGCCCCAGCATTTT
TRBV6-1	TRBD1	NA	TRBJ1-2	CATEDRGPYGYTF	TGTGCCACGGAGGACAGGGGGCCCTATGGCTACACCTTC
TRBV4-1	TRBD2	NA	TRBJ2-7	CASSQLAGVNEQYF	TGCGCCAGCAGCCAACTAGCGGGGGTCAACGAGCAGTACTTC
TRBV5-1	TRBD2	NA	TRBJ2-5	CASSFETSGSKTQYF	TGCGCCAGCAGCTTCGAGACTAGCGGGAGTAAGACCCAGTACTTC
TRBV11-3	TRBD1	once	TRBJ2-2	CASSSGSRQGAGELFF	TGTGCCAGCAGCTCAGGATCCCGACAGGGGGCCGGGGAGCTGTTTTTT
TRBV5-1	NA	NA	TRBJ1-1	CASSLSTGPNTEAFF	TGCGCCAGCAGCTTGTCGACAGGACCGAACACTGAAGCTTTCTTT
TRBV6-1	NA	few	TRBJ2-5	CASSEWRSVGQETQYF	TGTGCCAGCAGTGAATGGCGTAGCGTCGGCCAAGAGACCCAGTACTTC
TRBV6-5	TRBD1	NA	TRBJ2-5	CASSQTGGWETQYF	TGTGCCAGCAGCCAGACAGGGGGGTGGGAGACCCAGTACTTC
TRBV5-1	TRBD2	NA	TRBJ2-1	CASSKNKGGGAVDEQFF	TGCGCCAGCAGCAAAAATAAGGGCGGGGGGGCTGTAGATGAGCAGTTCTTC
TRBV7-2	TRBD1	NA	TRBJ1-6	CASSPRNTGQRAGSPLHF	TGTGCCAGCAGCCCGCGTAATACGGGACAGAGGGCGGGCTCACCCCTCCACTTT
TRBV19	NA	NA	TRBJ2-2	CASGSVVDTGELFF	TGTGCCAGTGGTAGCGTTGTCGACACCGGGGAGCTGTTTTTT
TRBV7-2	TRBD2	once	TRBJ2-1	CASSRNIAGLYNEQFF	TGTGCCAGCAGCCGGAATATAGCGGGATTATACAATGAGCAGTTCTTC
TRBV30	NA	NA	TRBJ2-1	CAWSHSERGNEQFF	TGTGCCTGGAGCCACTCGGAGAGAGGGAATGAGCAGTTCTTC
TRBV13	NA	NA	TRBJ1-1	CASSLKTGGEAFF	TGTGCCAGCAGCTTAAAGACAGGAGGTGAAGCTTTCTTT
TRBV28	NA	NA	TRBJ2-6	CASSPPGGGGANVLTF	TGTGCCAGCAGTCCCCCAGGGGGAGGAGGGGCCAACGTCCTGACTTTC